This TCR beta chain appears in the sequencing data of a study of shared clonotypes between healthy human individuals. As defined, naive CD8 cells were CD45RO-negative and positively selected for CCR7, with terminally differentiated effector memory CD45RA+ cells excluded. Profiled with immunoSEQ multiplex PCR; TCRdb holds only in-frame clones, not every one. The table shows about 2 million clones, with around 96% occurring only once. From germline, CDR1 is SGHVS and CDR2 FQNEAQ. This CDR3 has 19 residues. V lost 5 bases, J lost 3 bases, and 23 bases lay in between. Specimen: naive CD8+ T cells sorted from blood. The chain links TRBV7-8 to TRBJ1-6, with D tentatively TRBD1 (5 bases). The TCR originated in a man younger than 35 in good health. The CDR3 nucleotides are TGTGCCAGCAGCCCTGATATGGTCGGGGGAGATTTCTATAATTCACCCCTCCACTTT. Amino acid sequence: CASSPDMVGGDFYNSPLHF.